The rows below give T cell receptor beta chains drawn from one sample of a study of CD8 T cells in ankylosing spondylitis. TCRdb fed the 5' RACE reads into MiXCR, producing one record per CDR3 protein. The sample includes over 30,000 distinct CDR3 sequences, approximately 15% of them seen just once. The source material was blood. The receptors were sampled from a male donor with ankylosing spondylitis or in good health (not recorded which). The conserved cysteine and the conserved F or W are not part of the CDR3 here. The D gene is left open where the match is weak. Clone sizes are given selectively: once, few, many, or a class where the clone is expanded.

v_gene	abundance	j_gene	d_gene	CDR3aa
TRBV12-3/TRBV12-4	few	TRBJ2-3	NA	ASSLYGTDQQY
TRBV5-1	NA	TRBJ1-1	NA	ASSTAGKTEAF
TRBV12-3/TRBV12-4	NA	TRBJ1-6	NA	ASSSTSRHSPLH
TRBV28	few	TRBJ2-3	NA	ASSPPPARKNTQY
TRBV20-1	NA	TRBJ2-5	NA	SASPGETQY
TRBV12-3/TRBV12-4	many	TRBJ2-1	TRBD2	ASRILAGGVGEQF
TRBV7-9	few	TRBJ2-1	TRBD2	ASSLDIGTSGKKQF
TRBV12-3/TRBV12-4	few	TRBJ2-2	NA	ASSRRGELF
TRBV29-1	NA	TRBJ2-3	TRBD2	SGPLAGVGGATDTQY
TRBV6-2/TRBV6-3	NA	TRBJ2-1	TRBD2	ASSSAGGLSNEQF
TRBV6-2/TRBV6-3	NA	TRBJ2-7	NA	ASSASGLYYEQY
TRBV28	NA	TRBJ2-2	NA	ASRLTVGGELF
TRBV29-1	NA	TRBJ2-1	NA	SVDSDNEQF
TRBV14	NA	TRBJ1-1	TRBD1	ASSQERGHLNTEAF
TRBV20-1	NA	TRBJ2-3	TRBD2	SARDRLAGARDTQY
TRBV5-1	NA	TRBJ2-2	TRBD2	ASSLEGSGGVRNTGELF
TRBV5-1	NA	TRBJ2-2	TRBD1	ASSQQGAPTTGELF
TRBV9	few	TRBJ2-1	NA	ASSVGTSYNEQF
TRBV29-1	NA	TRBJ2-7	TRBD1	SVTTDRGSEEQY
TRBV7-2	NA	TRBJ1-4	NA	ASSLVVGPDEKLF
TRBV5-1	NA	TRBJ2-1	NA	ASSLFADYNEQF
TRBV20-1	many	TRBJ2-1	NA	SARVLGNEQF
TRBV10-3	NA	TRBJ2-1	NA	AISSLASSYNEQF
TRBV29-1	few	TRBJ1-4	NA	SVEQGANEKLF
TRBV28	NA	TRBJ1-1	TRBD1	ASSLWDRVRNTEAF
TRBV28	NA	TRBJ2-2	TRBD2	ASSLVLAGGPSGELF
TRBV9	few	TRBJ2-1	NA	ASSVDSGRSFNEQF
TRBV7-6	few	TRBJ1-4	TRBD1	ASSLSRGNEKLF
TRBV9	few	TRBJ1-4	NA	ASSVAPGTNEKLF
TRBV29-1	few	TRBJ2-7	NA	SVLRGGYEQY
TRBV12-3/TRBV12-4	once	TRBJ2-3	TRBD2	ASRRAGGSTDTQY
TRBV7-2	NA	TRBJ1-2	TRBD1	ASSLDPVGTGNYGYT
TRBV6-2/TRBV6-3	few	TRBJ2-1	NA	ASGLPRFWGWEQF